This TCR beta chain was sequenced for a study of beta chain features in type 1 diabetes. General study findings and limits: More deletions and fewer insertions at VDJ junctions were found in patients with type 1 diabetes. Patients with Type 1 diabetes showed moderately but significantly shorter TCRB CDR3s in all four CD4+ subsets.

In its sample, this clone was seen a few times. Its specificity is not known. CD4+ cells of the naive, central memory, regulatory and stem cell-like memory types were sorted via CD45RO/CCR7/CD25/CD127/CD95/CD27. Germline CDR1 SGHRS, CDR2 YFSETQ. The CDR3 covers 14 residues. V lost 4 bases, J lost 6 bases, and 6 bases stayed unmatched. Every isolated RNA sample was fully reverse transcribed, so sequencing captured expressed TCRB transcripts. Mean read depth for naive, central memory and regulatory T cell samples was some 3.8 million reads. Profiling relied on immunoSEQ multiplex PCR, and the TCRdb table lists in-frame clones only, not all of them. The sample records about 650,000 clones, roughly an eighth being singletons.

The sample taken for sequencing was naive CD4+ T cells from blood. The chain recombines TRBV5-1 with TRBJ1-5; 8 nucleotides align to TRBD1. The receptor's source is a man under 40 with type 1 diabetes. The CDR3 region has the DNA TGCGCCAGCAGCCCAGACAGGGGCGGTCAGCCCCAGCATTTT. It yields the protein CASSPDRGGQPQHF. Complete variable domain (other parts from reference TRBV5-1 and TRBJ1-5): KAGVTQTPRYLIKTRGQQVTLSCSPISGHRSVSWYQQTPGQGLQFLFEYFSETQRNKGNFPGRFSGRQFSNSRSEMNVSTLELGDSALYLCASSPDRGGQPQHFGDGTRLSIL.